These 6 T cell receptor beta chains originate from one sample sequenced in a study of somatic mutations in cytotoxic T cells in rheumatoid arthritis. TCRdb keeps only in-frame clones here, not all; method: immunoSEQ multiplex PCR. Of 20,000 to 25,000 clones in the sample, around 80% were seen once. The sequenced material came from CD8+ T cells sorted from blood. The receptors shown here come from an adult with rheumatoid arthritis.

The chain is built from TRBV10-1 and TRBJ2-2; D may correspond to TRBD1 or TRBD2 (7 bases each). The CDR3 length is 15 residues. Deletions cut 3 bases from V and 4 bases from J, with 12 bases between. Germline V lookup: CDR1 WNHNN, CDR2 SYGVQD (reference sequence). CDR3 DNA sequence: TGCGCCAGCAGTGACCAGGGGGGGAGCACCGGGGAGCTGTTTTTT. Amino acids: CASSDQGGSTGELFF.

V is TRBV4-1 and J is TRBJ2-1; no firm D call. Germline-derived CDR1 and CDR2 are MGHRA and YSYEKL. CDR3 length: 14 amino acids. Trimming removed 0 bases from V and 8 bases from J, with 11 bases in between. CDR3 sequence reads: CASSQEVAIDEQFF. In DNA form, the CDR3 reads TGCGCCAGCAGCCAAGAGGTAGCTATCGATGAGCAGTTCTTC.

The V gene is TRBV2, the J gene TRBJ1-6, with D possibly TRBD1 on 5 matching bases. The CDR3 totals 16 residues. The germline V gene has CDR1 SNHLY and CDR2 FYNNEI. V lost 0 bases and J lost 5, with 11 bases in between. The CDR3 DNA sequence: TGTGCCAGCAGTGAAGCGGGCCAGGGAGATAATTCACCCCTCCACTTT. This gives the protein CASSEAGQGDNSPLHF.

This chain links TRBV6-4 with TRBJ1-1; TRBD1 matches 9 bases. The CDR3 has 13 residues. Germline CDR1 reads MRHNA; CDR2 reads SNTAGT. Losses at the gene ends were 8 bases for V and 3 bases for J; bases not matched to a gene: 4. The CDR3 coding sequence is TGTGCCAGCGGACAGGGGCCGGACACTGAAGCTTTCTTT. This translates into CASGQGPDTEAFF.

The chain employs TRBV5-4 and TRBJ1-2, with 10 positions matching TRBD1. Trimming cost V 0 bases and J 3 bases; bases outside gene matches: 8. Per the germline V gene, CDR1 is SGHNT and CDR2 is YYREEE (reference sequence). This CDR3 has 17 amino acids. CDR3 coding DNA: TGTGCCAGCAGCTTGGGGTACCTGGACAGGGGGGACTATGGCTACACCTTC. Encoded protein: CASSLGYLDRGDYGYTF.

V is TRBV21-1 and J is TRBJ2-5. TRBV21-1 constitutes a pseudogene. The CDR3 sequence is 11 residues long. The CDR3 reads CATLNLPGQDF. The CDR3 DNA reads as TGTGCCACCCTTAACCTTCCGGGTCAGGACTTC.